Below are 19 T cell receptor beta chains sequenced from a single sample in a study of long-term antiretroviral therapy in people with HIV. With survey level as its setting, the immunoSEQ assay was v3.0. Data came from immunoSEQ multiplex PCR; TCRdb stores just in-frame clones and leaves some out. The sample consists of about 10,000 clones, around 88% of them appearing once. The sample here was unsorted PBMCs, taken 0.2 years before starting antiretroviral therapy. These receptors all come from a woman in her forties with HIV.

This sequence joins TRBV6-5 and TRBJ2-3, with D perhaps matching TRBD1 (7 bases). Trimming cost V 5 bases and J 1 base, with 13 bases left between them. Germline CDR1 and CDR2: MNHEY and SVGAGI. The CDR3 length is 15 residues. The CDR3 DNA reads TGTGCCAGCAGTCCCCAGGGGGGCGGCACAGATACGCAGTATTTT. Encoded protein: CASSPQGGGTDTQYF.

The chain combines TRBV7-9 with TRBJ2-5; D may match TRBD1 or TRBD2 (6 bases each). The V gene's germline CDR1 is SEHNR and CDR2 FQNEAQ (reference sequence). Trimming shortened V by 5 bases and J by 2 bases, and 18 bases separated the two germline ends. The CDR3 is made up of 16 amino acids. The CDR3 nucleotides read TGTGCCAGCAGCGAAACAGGGCGGAGGGGGCAAGAGACCCAGTACTTC. It codes for CASSETGRRGQETQYF.

The rearrangement links TRBV27 to TRBJ2-3; D is uncertain. CDR3 length: 17 residues. Trimming stripped 6 bases from V and 3 bases from J, with 22 bases between. The germline V gene has CDR1 MNHEY and CDR2 SMNVEV (reference sequence). CDR3 amino acids: CASSPLSLGIGTDTQYF. The DNA for the CDR3 is TGTGCCAGCAGCCCCCTTAGTTTAGGGATCGGTACAGATACGCAGTATTTT.

The V gene is TRBV5-5, the J gene TRBJ2-7, with TRBD1 identical over 10 bases. The CDR3 loop spans 15 amino acids. Germline CDR1 SGHKS, CDR2 YYEKEE (reference sequence). V shed 5 bases, J shed 3 bases, and the junction held 8 bases outside the gene matches. The CDR3 region has the DNA TGTGCCAGCAGAAGGACAGGGGGAGGGAGCTACGAGCAGTACTTC. It is translated as CASRRTGGGSYEQYF.

The rearrangement links TRBV4-1 to TRBJ2-1, with 8 positions matching TRBD2. CDR1 and CDR2 from the germline V gene are MGHRA and YSYEKL. The CDR3 loop spans 16 amino acids. J was trimmed by 8 bases and V by 6 bases; bases with no gene match: 15. This CDR3 is CASRASGRGGRDEQFF. The CDR3 DNA is TGCGCCAGCAGGGCCTCTGGTCGGGGGGGCAGGGATGAGCAGTTCTTC.

The chain combines TRBV5-1 with TRBJ2-7, with 11 bases lining up with TRBD1. The CDR3 runs to 16 residues. Germline CDR1 and CDR2: SGHRS and YFSETQ. V shed 4 bases and J 2 bases; nucleotides not matched to a gene: 8. The CDR3 nucleotides are TGCGCCAGCAGCACGATCGGGACAGGGGGAACCTACGAGCAGTACTTC. Its protein is CASSTIGTGGTYEQYF.

The CDR3: CASSLTANTEAFF. The CDR3 DNA follows: TGTGCCAGCAGCTTGACGGCGAACACTGAAGCTTTCTTT. J is TRBJ1-1 and V is TRBV7-9; D gene unclear. The germline V gene encodes CDR1 SEHNR and CDR2 FQNEAQ (reference sequence). The CDR3 length is 13 residues. Trimming took 3 bases from V and 1 from J, leaving 6 bases between them.

The rearrangement uses TRBV4-3 and TRBJ2-1; a weak D match, TRBD2 (5 bases). The CDR3 runs 17 residues. The V end was cut by 3 bases, the J end by 6 bases, with 21 bases between. The germline CDR1 and CDR2 sequences are LGHNA and YSLEER. The CDR3 here is CASSHQAGIRPLNEQFF. CDR3 sequence (DNA): TGCGCCAGCAGCCATCAGGCCGGGATCCGCCCTCTCAATGAGCAGTTCTTC.

This chain links TRBV7-7 with TRBJ2-1; 7 nucleotides line up with TRBD2. This CDR3 is 16 amino acids long. V was pared by 1 base and J by 5 bases, with 8 bases of the junction left unmatched. The germline V gene encodes CDR1 SSHAT and CDR2 FNYEAQ (reference sequence). This chain's CDR3 is CASSLGGGGVNNEQFF. The CDR3, as DNA: TGTGCCAGCAGCTTAGGGGGCGGGGGAGTAAACAATGAGCAGTTCTTC. Based on the CDR3 plus reference TRBV7-7 and TRBJ2-1, the full variable domain is GAGVSQSPRYKVTKRGQDVTLRCDPISSHATLYWYQQALGQGPEFLTYFNYEAQPDKSGLPSDRFSAERPEGSISTLTIQRTEQRDSAMYRCASSLGGGGVNNEQFFGPGTRLTVL.

This rearrangement joins TRBV10-2 to TRBJ1-5; 7 positions match TRBD1. There are 14 residues in the CDR3. J gave up 7 bases and V 6 bases, and 9 bases lay outside the gene matches. Germline CDR1 reads WSHSY; CDR2 reads SAAADI. CDR3 sequence (DNA): TGCGCCAGCAGAGCTACAGGGGTTATGCAGCCCCAGCATTTT. Protein sequence: CASRATGVMQPQHF.

The chain carries TRBV9 and TRBJ1-1, with D possibly being TRBD1 (5 bases). Germline CDR1 SGDLS, CDR2 YYNGEE. Trimming stripped 7 bases from V and 4 bases from J, with 11 bases between. The CDR3 is 12 residues long. The CDR3 spells CASGAKGTEAFF. CDR3 bases: TGTGCCAGCGGGGCAAAGGGCACTGAAGCTTTCTTT. Full variable domain (missing parts from reference TRBV9 and TRBJ1-1): DSGVTQTPKHLITATGQRVTLRCSPRSGDLSVYWYQQSLDQGLQFLIQYYNGEERAKGNILERFSAQQFPDLHSELNLSSLELGDSALYFCASGAKGTEAFFGQGTRLTVV.

This sequence joins TRBV4-3 and TRBJ1-1, with 9 bases fitting TRBD1. The CDR3 contains 18 residues. Germline loops: CDR1 LGHNA, CDR2 YSLEER. J was trimmed by 0 bases and V by 0 bases; bases with no gene match: 8. CDR3 protein: CASSQETGGRLVNTEAFF. The DNA for the CDR3 is TGCGCCAGCAGCCAAGAGACAGGGGGACGTTTGGTGAACACTGAAGCTTTCTTT.

This rearrangement joins TRBV6-1 to TRBJ1-4, with a weak D call TRBD1 (6 bases). The CDR3 covers 15 residues. Trimming shortened V by 4 bases and J by 8 bases, and 17 bases separated the two germline ends. Germline V CDR1 and CDR2: MNHNS, SASEGT. The CDR3 sequence is CASSAIQGFIEKLFF. The CDR3 DNA reads TGTGCCAGCAGTGCGATACAGGGATTCATCGAAAAACTGTTTTTT.

The genes are TRBV18 and TRBJ1-4; no reliable D call. The V end was cut by 3 bases, the J end by 3 bases, with 5 bases between. The CDR3 has 13 residues. The germline CDR1 and CDR2 sequences are KGHSH and LQKENI. The CDR3 sequence is CASSPDANEKLFF. The CDR3 DNA sequence: TGTGCCAGCTCACCCGATGCTAATGAAAAACTGTTTTTT.

The chain links TRBV9 to TRBJ2-2, with TRBD2 matching over 8 bases. The trim removed 0 bases at V and 7 bases at J, leaving 2 bases unmatched. Germline CDR1 SGDLS, CDR2 YYNGEE. The CDR3 consists of 14 residues. The CDR3 region is CASSVGGGIGELFF. As DNA, the CDR3 is TGTGCCAGCAGCGTAGGCGGGGGGATCGGGGAGCTGTTTTTT. The entire variable domain, with the rest obtained from reference TRBV9 and TRBJ2-2, is as follows: DSGVTQTPKHLITATGQRVTLRCSPRSGDLSVYWYQQSLDQGLQFLIQYYNGEERAKGNILERFSAQQFPDLHSELNLSSLELGDSALYFCASSVGGGIGELFFGEGSRLTVL.

The CDR3 DNA reads TGTGCCTGGAACGGCGGGAGATTCACCGGGGAGCTGTTTTTT. This sequence encodes CAWNGGRFTGELFF. This chain joins TRBV30 and TRBJ2-2; 7 bases match TRBD2. Trimming cost V 4 bases and J 4 bases; bases outside gene matches: 6. Per germline, CDR1 GTSNPN and CDR2 SVGIG (reference sequence). There are 14 residues in the CDR3.

V gene TRBV7-9 combines with J gene TRBJ2-3; D is uncertain. The V end was cut by 1 base, the J end by 7 bases, with 9 bases between. In germline, CDR1 is SEHNR, CDR2 FQNEAQ (reference sequence). This CDR3 spans 13 amino acids. The CDR3, as DNA: TGTGCCAGCAGCTTAGGGGGATCAAATACGCAGTATTTT. Protein product: CASSLGGSNTQYF. Supplemented by reference TRBV7-9 and TRBJ2-3, the full variable domain reads DTGVSQNPRHKITKRGQNVTFRCDPISEHNRLYWYRQTLGQGPEFLTYFQNEAQLEKSRLLSDRFSAERPKGSFSTLEIQRTEQGDSAMYLCASSLGGSNTQYFGPGTRLTVL.

The chain couples TRBV27 to TRBJ1-4; 7 nucleotides align to TRBD1. Germline V gives CDR1 MNHEY, CDR2 SMNVEV (reference sequence). The CDR3 sequence is 16 residues long. V was clipped by 5 bases and J by 7 bases; unmatched bases: 13. CDR3 region: CASSPGFRGRSEKLFF. CDR3 bases: TGTGCCAGCAGTCCCGGTTTTAGGGGGCGTAGTGAAAAACTGTTTTTT.

The chain links TRBV6-6 to TRBJ2-7, with D possibly being TRBD2 (5 bases). This CDR3 is 14 amino acids long. Per the germline V gene, CDR1 is MNHNY and CDR2 is SVGAGI (reference sequence). Deletions cut 2 bases from V and 2 bases from J, with 10 bases between. Here the CDR3 DNA reads TGTGCCAGCAGTTACCTCCTCGGGACCTACGAGCAGTACTTC. It is translated as CASSYLLGTYEQYF.